One sample yielded the 19 T cell receptor beta chains listed below, sequenced in a study of cytomegalovirus exposure and HLA in healthy donors. This PCR relied on a set of 60 Vbeta primers and 13 Jbeta primers. The method was immunoSEQ multiplex PCR; TCRdb's version includes in-frame clones alone and lacks a portion of them. Of about 200,000 clones listed, more than 75% are singletons. The sequencing sample was made of PBMCs. Receptors were obtained from a woman aged 18-29 years in good health and CMV-seronegative.

This clone appeared once. The chain uses TRBV9 and TRBJ2-1; 7 nucleotides match TRBD1. Germline CDR1 and CDR2: SGDLS and YYNGEE. V dropped 4 bases and J dropped 0; count of bases not matched to a gene: 4. CDR3 length equals 15 residues. CDR3 protein: CASSLGTDSYNEQFF. As DNA, the CDR3 is TGTGCCAGCAGCCTCGGGACAGACTCCTACAATGAGCAGTTCTTC.

J is TRBJ2-5 and V is TRBV19, with 7 bases aligning to TRBD1. This CDR3 comprises 17 residues. The germline CDR1 and CDR2 sequences are LNHDA and SQIVND (reference sequence). Trimming cost V 5 bases and J 2 bases; bases outside gene matches: 14. The CDR3: CASSHGDRVARQETQYF. CDR3 sequence (DNA): TGTGCCAGTAGTCATGGAGACAGGGTGGCGCGACAAGAGACCCAGTACTTC.

The V and J genes are TRBV4-2 and TRBJ2-1; 11 nucleotides line up with TRBD2. CDR1 is LGHNA, CDR2 YNFKEQ, per germline. With V trimmed by 2 bases and J by 1 base, 4 bases remained unmatched. The CDR3 spans 17 residues. CDR3 nucleotides: TGTGCCAGCAGCCAATACCTAGCGGGGGGATCCTACAATGAGCAGTTCTTC. Encoded protein: CASSQYLAGGSYNEQFF.

The chain uses TRBV11-1 and TRBJ2-1; 7 bases map to TRBD2. J lost 0 bases, V lost 5 bases, and 4 bases had no gene match. The length of the CDR3 is 15 residues. Germline V CDR1 and CDR2: SGHAT, FQDESV (reference sequence). The CDR3, as DNA: TGTGCCAGCAGCCCCGGGAGGAGCTCCTACAATGAGCAGTTCTTC. Residues: CASSPGRSSYNEQFF.

V is TRBV12-5 and J is TRBJ2-1; 14 bases match TRBD2. J lost 5 bases, V lost 5 bases, and 2 bases had no gene match. The CDR3 totals 15 residues. CDR1 and CDR2 from the germline V gene are LGHNT and FRNRAP. The CDR3 sequence: CASGAGLAGDNEQFF. DNA of the CDR3: TGTGCTAGTGGTGCGGGACTAGCGGGGGACAATGAGCAGTTCTTC.

The J gene is TRBJ1-6, the V gene TRBV28; D not resolved. The CDR3 loop spans 13 amino acids. Trimming pared 5 bases from V and 7 bases from J, leaving 9 bases between. Germline V gene lookup returns CDR1 MDHEN and CDR2 SYDVKM. Here the CDR3 reads CASSRYGNSPLHF. In DNA, the CDR3 is TGTGCCAGCAGTCGCTACGGGAATTCACCCCTCCACTTT.

The J gene is TRBJ1-1, the V gene TRBV7-9, with TRBD1 identical over 8 bases. CDR3 length equals 16 residues. Germline trimming cut 1 base from V and 4 bases from J; bases unmatched to any gene: 8. Germline values: CDR1 SEHNR, CDR2 FQNEAQ (reference sequence). CDR3 nucleotide sequence: TGTGCCAGCAGCTTAGGGACAGGGCAACGTGGCACTGAAGCTTTCTTT. Translated: CASSLGTGQRGTEAFF.

This clone has only a few counts. The rearrangement links TRBV4-1 to TRBJ2-7; D gene unclear. This CDR3 is 14 amino acids long. Germline CDR1 is MGHRA and CDR2 is YSYEKL. V was cut by 5 bases and J by 1 base, with 12 bases left in between. The CDR3 region has the DNA TGCGCCAGCAGCGTCTCGCGGTTTTCCTACGAGCAGTACTTC. This codes for CASSVSRFSYEQYF.

The chain combines TRBV30 with TRBJ1-1; no firm D call. CDR1 and CDR2 (germline): GTSNPN, SVGIG (reference sequence). The CDR3 spans 13 residues. V shed 2 bases and J shed 0 bases, with 7 bases lying between them. The CDR3 here is CAWSPRLNTEAFF. The DNA of the CDR3 is TGTGCCTGGAGTCCACGGTTGAACACTGAAGCTTTCTTT. Full variable domain (remainder filled in from reference TRBV30 and TRBJ1-1): SQTIHQWPATLVQPVGSPLSLECTVEGTSNPNLYWYRQAAGRGLQLLFYSVGIGQISSEVPQNLSASRPQDRQFILSSKKLLLSDSGFYLCAWSPRLNTEAFFGQGTRLTVV.

The chain couples TRBV7-2 to TRBJ2-2, with TRBD2 matching over 7 bases. V was pared by 3 bases and J by 4 bases, with 11 bases of the junction left unmatched. The germline gives CDR1 SGHTA, CDR2 FQGNSA. This CDR3 region has 17 residues. In DNA form, the CDR3 reads TGTGCCAGCAGCTTCGCCCCAAGCGGGATTAGCACCGGGGAGCTGTTTTTT. Amino acids: CASSFAPSGISTGELFF.

V and J are TRBV7-8 and TRBJ2-2, with 10 bases matching TRBD2. Trimming removed 6 bases from V and 4 bases from J; junction bases left unmatched: 11. This CDR3 has 17 residues. CDR1 and CDR2 (germline): SGHVS, FQNEAQ. Written as DNA, the CDR3 is TGTGCCAGCAGAGGGCTAGCGGGGGCCTCGGGCACCGGGGAGCTGTTTTTT. This encodes CASRGLAGASGTGELFF.

The chain joins TRBV10-3 to TRBJ2-3; D is unclear. V lost 2 bases and J lost 4, with 10 bases in between. The CDR3 totals 14 residues. The germline gives CDR1 ENHRY, CDR2 SYGVKD. The chain's CDR3 is CAISERSSADTQYF. The CDR3 nucleotides are TGTGCCATCAGTGAGCGGTCCAGCGCAGATACGCAGTATTTT.

V is TRBV30 and J is TRBJ1-1; 10 nucleotides match TRBD1. The CDR3 is made up of 13 amino acids. Trimming at V came to 8 bases and at J to 5 bases, leaving 8 bases not matched to a gene. CDR1 GTSNPN and CDR2 SVGIG come from the germline V gene (reference sequence). The DNA for the CDR3 is TGTGCCGGGCGACAGGGGGCGGGAACTGAAGCTTTCTTT. This encodes CAGRQGAGTEAFF.

V is TRBV29-1 and J is TRBJ2-6; 7 bases map to TRBD1. The CDR3 has 14 amino acids. J gave up 0 bases and V 6 bases, and 2 bases lay outside the gene matches. Germline CDR1 SQVTM, CDR2 ANQGSEA. The CDR3 DNA follows: TGCAGCGTGGACAGGATCTCTGGGGCCAACGTCCTGACTTTC. Amino acid sequence: CSVDRISGANVLTF.

This clone was seen a handful of times. The genes are TRBV6-6 and TRBJ1-1; D gene unclear. V was pared by 6 bases and J by 0 bases, with 5 bases between. Germline V gives CDR1 MNHNY, CDR2 SVGAGI (reference sequence). The CDR3 is 12 amino acids. The CDR3, as DNA: TGTGCCAGCAGCGGGGTGAACACTGAAGCTTTCTTT. Translating it yields CASSGVNTEAFF.

J is TRBJ2-3 and V is TRBV15; 9 bases align to TRBD2. The germline gives CDR1 LNHNV, CDR2 YYDKDF (reference sequence). This CDR3 has 14 amino acids. Germline trimming cut 4 bases from V and 4 bases from J; bases unmatched to any gene: 3. The CDR3 DNA reads as TGTGCCACCAGCAATACTAGCGGGCCAGATACGCAGTATTTT. Encoded protein: CATSNTSGPDTQYF.

The chain carries TRBV6-1 and TRBJ1-5; no clear D. V dropped 4 bases and J dropped 0 bases, with 13 bases sitting between them. The CDR3 extends over 16 amino acids. Germline V gives CDR1 MNHNS, CDR2 SASEGT. CDR3: CASSVGLVNSNQPQHF. The CDR3 region has the DNA TGTGCCAGCAGTGTTGGGCTGGTCAATAGCAATCAGCCCCAGCATTTT.

The chain links TRBV28 to TRBJ1-2; 9 bases match TRBD1. Germline V CDR1 and CDR2: MDHEN, SYDVKM. V was pared by 6 bases and J by 4 bases, with 9 bases of the junction left unmatched. CDR3 length: 15 residues. In DNA, the CDR3 is TGTGCCAGCAGCCCCTTAATGGACAGGGGCTATGGCTACACCTTC. Translating it yields CASSPLMDRGYGYTF.

The genes are TRBV4-3 and TRBJ1-1; 11 bases agree with TRBD1. This CDR3 spans 14 amino acids. CDR1 and CDR2 (germline): LGHNA, YSLEER. J was trimmed by 7 bases and V by 4 bases; bases with no gene match: 5. The DNA for the CDR3 is TGCGCCAGCAGCCTAGGACAGGGGGCAGGTGAAGCTTTCTTT. This sequence encodes CASSLGQGAGEAFF.